The T cell receptor beta chain described here comes from a study of technical replicates of blood from a few donors. The CDR3 consists of 17 residues. V shed 4 bases and J 4 bases; nucleotides not matched to a gene: 13. Germline-derived CDR1 and CDR2 are MDHEN and SYDVKM. Assay: immunoSEQ multiplex PCR; the TCRdb copy retains only in-frame clones and omits some. The sample has around 95,000 clones; 85% to 95% are singletons. The specimen was T cells isolated from PBMCs. The clonotype comes from a human donor in good health. This rearrangement joins TRBV28 to TRBJ2-3; 8 bases are a match to TRBD1. CDR3 sequence reads: CASSSRWTGKKADTQYF. CDR3 in DNA: TGTGCCAGCAGTTCCCGATGGACAGGGAAGAAGGCAGATACGCAGTATTTT.